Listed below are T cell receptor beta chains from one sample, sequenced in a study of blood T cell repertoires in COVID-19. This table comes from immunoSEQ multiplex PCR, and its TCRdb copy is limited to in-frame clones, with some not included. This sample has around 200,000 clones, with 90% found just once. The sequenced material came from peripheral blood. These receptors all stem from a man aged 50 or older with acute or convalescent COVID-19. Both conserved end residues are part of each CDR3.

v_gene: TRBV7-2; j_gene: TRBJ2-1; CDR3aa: CASRSGGTSYNEQFF
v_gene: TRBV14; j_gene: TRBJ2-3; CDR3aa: CASSQDSSENTDTQYF
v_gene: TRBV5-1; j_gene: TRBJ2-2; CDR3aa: CASSLGFGAGNTGELFF
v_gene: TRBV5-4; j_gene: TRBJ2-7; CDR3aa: CASSLQGAVEQYF
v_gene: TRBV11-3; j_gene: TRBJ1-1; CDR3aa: CASSSTGGGEAFF
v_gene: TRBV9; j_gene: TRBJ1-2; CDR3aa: CASSVGTGGYTNYGYTF
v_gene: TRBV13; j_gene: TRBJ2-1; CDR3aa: CASSTYSGTGVNEQFF
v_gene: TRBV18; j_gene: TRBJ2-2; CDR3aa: CASSPQFQGPITGELFF
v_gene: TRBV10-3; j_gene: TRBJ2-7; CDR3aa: CAISPARGGVGREQYF
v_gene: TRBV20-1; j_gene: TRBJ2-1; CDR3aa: CSATDSVEQFF
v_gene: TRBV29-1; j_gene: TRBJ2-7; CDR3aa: CSVADYEQYF
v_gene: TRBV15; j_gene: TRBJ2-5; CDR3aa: CATSSQGLETQYF
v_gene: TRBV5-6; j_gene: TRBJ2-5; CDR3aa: CASSLFYTTQATPGETQYF
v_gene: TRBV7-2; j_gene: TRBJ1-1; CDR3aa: CASSRRQVLDTEAFF
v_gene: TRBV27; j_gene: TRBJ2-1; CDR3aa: CASSLTNVAGYYNEQFF
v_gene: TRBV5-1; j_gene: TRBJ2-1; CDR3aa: CASSLDSYNEQFF
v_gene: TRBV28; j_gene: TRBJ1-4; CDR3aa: CASSLDRGREKLFF
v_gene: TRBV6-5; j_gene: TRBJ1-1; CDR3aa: CASSYSNRVNTEAFF
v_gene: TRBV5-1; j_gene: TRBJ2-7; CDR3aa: CASSSQPSGSYEQYF
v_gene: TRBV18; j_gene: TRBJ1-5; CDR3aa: CASSRGGQPQHF
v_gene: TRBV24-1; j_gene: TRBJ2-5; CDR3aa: CATSEGGVFGRAYQETQYF
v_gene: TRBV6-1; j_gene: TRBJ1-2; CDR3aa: CASSDGGARGNYGYTF
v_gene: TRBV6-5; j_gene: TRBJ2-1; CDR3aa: CASSFTSFPYNEQFF
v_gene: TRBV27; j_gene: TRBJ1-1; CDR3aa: CASSRPGTGSEAFF
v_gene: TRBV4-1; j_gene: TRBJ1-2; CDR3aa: CASSQDRADNYGYTF
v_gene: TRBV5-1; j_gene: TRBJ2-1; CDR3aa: CATSRWVREEQFF
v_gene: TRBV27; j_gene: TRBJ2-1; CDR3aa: CASRSYNEQFF
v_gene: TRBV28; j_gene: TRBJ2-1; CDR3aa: CASSPPRDGNEQFF
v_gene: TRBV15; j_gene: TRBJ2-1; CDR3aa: CATSGENADRWYYNEQFF